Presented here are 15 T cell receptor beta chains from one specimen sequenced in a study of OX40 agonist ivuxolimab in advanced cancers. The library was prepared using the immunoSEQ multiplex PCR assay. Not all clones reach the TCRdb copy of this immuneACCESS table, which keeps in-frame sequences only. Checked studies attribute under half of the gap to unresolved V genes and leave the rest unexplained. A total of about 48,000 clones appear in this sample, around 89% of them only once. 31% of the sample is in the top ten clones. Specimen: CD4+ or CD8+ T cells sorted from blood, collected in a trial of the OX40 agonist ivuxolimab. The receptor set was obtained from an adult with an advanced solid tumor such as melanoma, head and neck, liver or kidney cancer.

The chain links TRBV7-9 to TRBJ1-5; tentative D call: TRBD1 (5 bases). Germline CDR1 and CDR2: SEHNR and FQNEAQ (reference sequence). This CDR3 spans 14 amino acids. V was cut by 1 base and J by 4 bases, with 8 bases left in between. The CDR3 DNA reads TGTGCCAGCAGCTTAGGGTGGGGGAATCAGCCCCAGCATTTT. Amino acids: CASSLGWGNQPQHF. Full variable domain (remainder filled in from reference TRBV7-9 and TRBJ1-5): DTGVSQNPRHKITKRGQNVTFRCDPISEHNRLYWYRQTLGQGPEFLTYFQNEAQLEKSRLLSDRFSAERPKGSFSTLEIQRTEQGDSAMYLCASSLGWGNQPQHFGDGTRLSIL.

The CDR3 coding sequence is TGTGCCAGTAGTATGGAGGGAAGCACTGAAGCTTTCTTT. Translating gives CASSMEGSTEAFF. The rearrangement uses TRBV19 and TRBJ1-1, with unresolved D. V lost 3 bases and J lost 4, with 9 bases in between. This CDR3 has 13 residues. Germline CDR1 LNHDA, CDR2 SQIVND (reference sequence).

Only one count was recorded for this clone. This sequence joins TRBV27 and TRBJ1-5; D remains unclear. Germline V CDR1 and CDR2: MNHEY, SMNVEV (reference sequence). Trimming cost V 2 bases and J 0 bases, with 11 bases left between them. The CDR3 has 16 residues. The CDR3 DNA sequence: TGTGCCAGCAGTTTAAGTTCGGGGTATAGCAATCAGCCCCAGCATTTT. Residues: CASSLSSGYSNQPQHF.

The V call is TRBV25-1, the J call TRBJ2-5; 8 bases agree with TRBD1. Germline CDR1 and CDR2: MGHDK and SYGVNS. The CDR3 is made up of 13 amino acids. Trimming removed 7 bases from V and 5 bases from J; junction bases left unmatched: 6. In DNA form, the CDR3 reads TGTGCCAGCACACCAGGGGGCGCGGAGACCCAGTACTTC. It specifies CASTPGGAETQYF.

This chain's CDR3 is CATSRGGTDTQYF. The CDR3 DNA reads as TGTGCCACCAGCAGAGGCGGCACAGATACGCAGTATTTT. V usage is TRBV15 and J usage is TRBJ2-3; D remains unclear. This CDR3 has 13 residues. The V gene's germline CDR1 is LNHNV and CDR2 YYDKDF (reference sequence). The ends were cut back, 1 base at V and 1 base at J, with 3 bases in the middle.

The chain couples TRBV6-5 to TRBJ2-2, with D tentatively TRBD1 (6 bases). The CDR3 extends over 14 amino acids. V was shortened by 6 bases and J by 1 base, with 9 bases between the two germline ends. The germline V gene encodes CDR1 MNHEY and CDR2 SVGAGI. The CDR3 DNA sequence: TGTGCCAGCAGCCCGGGACAGAACACCGGGGAGCTGTTTTTT. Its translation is CASSPGQNTGELFF.

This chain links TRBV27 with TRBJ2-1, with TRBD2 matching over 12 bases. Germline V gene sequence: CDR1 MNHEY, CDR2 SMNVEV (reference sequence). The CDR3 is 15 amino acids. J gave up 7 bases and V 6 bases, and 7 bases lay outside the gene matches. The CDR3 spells CASRRLAGDHNEQFF. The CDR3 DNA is TGTGCCAGCAGGAGACTAGCGGGAGACCATAATGAGCAGTTCTTC.

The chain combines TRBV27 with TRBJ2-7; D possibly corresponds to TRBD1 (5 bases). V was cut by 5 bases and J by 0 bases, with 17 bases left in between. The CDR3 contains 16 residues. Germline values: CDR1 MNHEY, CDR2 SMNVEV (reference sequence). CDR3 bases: TGTGCCAGCAGTCATCAGGGTACTCGGAGCTCCTACGAGCAGTACTTC. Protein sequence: CASSHQGTRSSYEQYF.

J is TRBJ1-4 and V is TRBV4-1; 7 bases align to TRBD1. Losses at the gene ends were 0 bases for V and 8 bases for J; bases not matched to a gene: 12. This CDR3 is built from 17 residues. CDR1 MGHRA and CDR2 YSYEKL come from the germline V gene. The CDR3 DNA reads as TGCGCCAGCAGCCAAGATTCAAGGGGGCGCGGGGAAGAAAAACTGTTTTTT. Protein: CASSQDSRGRGEEKLFF.

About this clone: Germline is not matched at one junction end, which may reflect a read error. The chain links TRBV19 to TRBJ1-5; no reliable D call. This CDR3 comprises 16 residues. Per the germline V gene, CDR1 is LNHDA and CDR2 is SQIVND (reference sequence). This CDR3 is CASSLDGVSSRQPQHF. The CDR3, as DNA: TGTGCCAGTAGTCTAGATGGGGTCAGCAGCAGGCAGCCCCAGCATTTT.

The CDR3 region has the DNA TGTGCCAGCAGTTACGCTCAGGGGAACATCTACAATGAGCAGTTCTTC. It encodes CASSYAQGNIYNEQFF. V usage is TRBV6-5 and J usage is TRBJ2-1, with D possibly TRBD1 on 6 matching bases. Trimming left V 2 bases short and J 3 bases short, with 14 bases between. There are 16 residues in the CDR3. Per germline, CDR1 MNHEY and CDR2 SVGAGI.

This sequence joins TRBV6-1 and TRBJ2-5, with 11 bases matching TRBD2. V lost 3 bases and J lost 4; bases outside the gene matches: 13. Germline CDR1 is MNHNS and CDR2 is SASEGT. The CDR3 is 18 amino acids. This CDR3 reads CASSDSSSGRAPGETQYF. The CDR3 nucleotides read TGTGCCAGCAGTGATAGTAGTAGCGGGAGGGCCCCGGGAGAGACCCAGTACTTC.

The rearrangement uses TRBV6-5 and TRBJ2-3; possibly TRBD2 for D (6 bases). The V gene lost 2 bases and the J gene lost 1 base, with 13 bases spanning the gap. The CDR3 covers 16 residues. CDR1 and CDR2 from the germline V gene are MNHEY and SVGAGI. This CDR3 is CASSYSPAGRTDTQYF. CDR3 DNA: TGTGCCAGCAGTTACAGTCCAGCGGGCCGCACAGATACGCAGTATTTT.

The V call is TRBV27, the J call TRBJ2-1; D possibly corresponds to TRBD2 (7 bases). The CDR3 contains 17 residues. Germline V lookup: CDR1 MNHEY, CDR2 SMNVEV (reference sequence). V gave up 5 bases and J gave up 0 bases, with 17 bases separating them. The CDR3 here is CASSPTLGGRSYNEQFF. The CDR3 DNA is TGTGCCAGCAGTCCCACCTTGGGGGGGCGCTCCTACAATGAGCAGTTCTTC.

The CDR3 DNA sequence: TGTGCCAGTACCACGACAGGGGGAAGCACTGAAGCTTTCTTT. It encodes CASTTTGGSTEAFF. The chain is built from TRBV19 and TRBJ1-1, with 9 bases fitting TRBD1. The CDR3 runs 14 residues. The germline V gene has CDR1 LNHDA and CDR2 SQIVND (reference sequence). The V gene end was trimmed by 7 bases and the J gene end by 4 bases; junction bases not matched to a gene: 7.